The rows below give T cell receptor beta chains drawn from one sample of a study of CD8+CD57+ T cells in acquired aplastic anemia. TCRdb called the reads again in MiXCR, with one record for every CDR3 protein. The data hold 350,000 to 450,000 distinct CDR3 sequences, with approximately 70% observed a single time. The sequenced sample consisted of sorted CD4+, CD8+, or CD8+CD57+ T cells (not recorded which) from PBMCs. The receptors were gathered from a human donor in good health, serving as a control. CDR3s include the opening cysteine and the closing phenylalanine or tryptophan. Fields, in order: D gene, J gene, V gene, clone size, CDR3 DNA, CDR3 protein. D genes are given only for firm matches. Clone size is given for some rows only: seen once, a few or many times, or a class if the clone is expanded.

d_call: -
j_call: TRBJ1-1
v_call: TRBV9
clone_size: -
cdr3_nt: TGTGCCAGCGGCGCCGGTGCGACTCGAGCTTTCTTT
cdr3_aa: CASGAGATRAFF

d_call: -
j_call: TRBJ2-3
v_call: TRBV7-3
clone_size: -
cdr3_nt: TGTGCCAGCAGCTTACCGCGCAGCGGTGAGCAGTTCTTCTATTTT
cdr3_aa: CASSLPRSGEQFFYF

d_call: -
j_call: TRBJ2-1
v_call: TRBV11-2
clone_size: few
cdr3_nt: TGTGCCAGCAGAGGGCCAGCGGCCCTCCGGGATGAGCAGTTCTTC
cdr3_aa: CASRGPAALRDEQFF

d_call: TRBD2
j_call: TRBJ2-1
v_call: TRBV20-1
clone_size: -
cdr3_nt: TGCAGTGCTAGTCCGGGACTAGCGGGTGGTGAGCAGTTCTTC
cdr3_aa: CSASPGLAGGEQFF

d_call: -
j_call: TRBJ2-1
v_call: TRBV7-2
clone_size: -
cdr3_nt: TGTGCCAGCAGCTCCGTCCGGGGAGGTTACTATGCGCTGTTCTTC
cdr3_aa: CASSSVRGGYYALFF

d_call: -
j_call: TRBJ2-7
v_call: TRBV2
clone_size: -
cdr3_nt: TGTGCCAGCAGTTACATTCCGGGTAGTGCCTACGAGCAGTACTTC
cdr3_aa: CASSYIPGSAYEQYF

d_call: TRBD2
j_call: TRBJ2-2
v_call: TRBV19
clone_size: once
cdr3_nt: TGTGCCAGTAGTAGAGGACTAGCGGGGGGGCCCGGGGAGCTGTTTTTT
cdr3_aa: CASSRGLAGGPGELFF

d_call: TRBD1
j_call: TRBJ2-5
v_call: TRBV2
clone_size: -
cdr3_nt: TGTGCCAGCAGTGAGGCCGGGACAGCCGGAGAGACCCAGTACTTC
cdr3_aa: CASSEAGTAGETQYF

d_call: -
j_call: TRBJ2-5
v_call: TRBV5-1
clone_size: -
cdr3_nt: TGCGCCAGCAGCTTGCCGACCAGCTACACAGAGACCCAGTACTTC
cdr3_aa: CASSLPTSYTETQYF

d_call: -
j_call: TRBJ1-2
v_call: TRBV5-1
clone_size: many
cdr3_nt: TGCGCCAGCAGCTTGGAATCAACTAGCTATGGCTACACCTTC
cdr3_aa: CASSLESTSYGYTF

d_call: TRBD1
j_call: TRBJ2-7
v_call: TRBV7-3
clone_size: -
cdr3_nt: TGTGCCAGCAGTTTAGCTGGGACAGGAACCTCCTGCGAGCAGTACTTC
cdr3_aa: CASSLAGTGTSCEQYF

d_call: TRBD2
j_call: TRBJ2-3
v_call: TRBV19
clone_size: -
cdr3_nt: TGTGCCAGTAGCATACCCGGCGGGGGAGGCACAGATACGCAGTATTTT
cdr3_aa: CASSIPGGGGTDTQYF

d_call: TRBD2
j_call: TRBJ2-1
v_call: TRBV5-1
clone_size: many
cdr3_nt: TGCGCCAGCAGCACCTCCAGCGGGGGGAGAAATGAGCAGTTCTTC
cdr3_aa: CASSTSSGGRNEQFF

d_call: -
j_call: TRBJ1-2
v_call: TRBV20-1
clone_size: -
cdr3_nt: TGCAGTGCCGTTCAGGGAATAGCTAACTATGGCTACACCTTC
cdr3_aa: CSAVQGIANYGYTF

d_call: TRBD1
j_call: TRBJ1-6
v_call: TRBV6-5
clone_size: -
cdr3_nt: TGTGCCAGCAGTTACTCGACAGGGGGGGCTCCAAATTCACCCCTCCACTTT
cdr3_aa: CASSYSTGGAPNSPLHF

d_call: -
j_call: TRBJ1-2
v_call: TRBV7-8
clone_size: -
cdr3_nt: TGTGCCAGCAGCTTCCAAGGACTCTATGGCTACACCTTC
cdr3_aa: CASSFQGLYGYTF

d_call: -
j_call: TRBJ2-5
v_call: TRBV7-4
clone_size: -
cdr3_nt: TGTGCCAGCAGCTTAGCTTGGGGAGAGACCCAGTACTTC
cdr3_aa: CASSLAWGETQYF

d_call: -
j_call: TRBJ2-1
v_call: TRBV5-8
clone_size: -
cdr3_nt: TGTGCCAGCTGCCCGGCGGAGAACAACAATGAGCAGTTCTTC
cdr3_aa: CASCPAENNNEQFF

d_call: -
j_call: TRBJ2-7
v_call: TRBV20-1
clone_size: -
cdr3_nt: TGCAGTGGACTAGTAAGCTCCTACGAGCAGTACTTC
cdr3_aa: CSGLVSSYEQYF

d_call: -
j_call: TRBJ1-1
v_call: TRBV11-2
clone_size: -
cdr3_nt: TGTGCCAGCAGCTTAGGAAATTCACACACTGAAGCTTTCTTT
cdr3_aa: CASSLGNSHTEAFF

d_call: TRBD1
j_call: TRBJ1-2
v_call: TRBV27
clone_size: many
cdr3_nt: TGTGCCAGCAGTTCCCCGGACAGGGGTGGCTACACCTTC
cdr3_aa: CASSSPDRGGYTF

d_call: -
j_call: TRBJ1-2
v_call: TRBV7-2
clone_size: -
cdr3_nt: TGTGCCAGCAGCGGTACCGGGGCGTCGGACCACGACCAGTTC
cdr3_aa: CASSGTGASDHDQF

d_call: TRBD1
j_call: TRBJ1-2
v_call: TRBV12-3/TRBV12-4
clone_size: -
cdr3_nt: TGTGCCAGCAGGCGGGGACAGGGGGCGTCTGGCTACACCTTC
cdr3_aa: CASRRGQGASGYTF

d_call: -
j_call: TRBJ2-3
v_call: TRBV20-1
clone_size: once
cdr3_nt: TGCAGTCCTACAGGGACTACCCCCACAAATACGCAGTATTTT
cdr3_aa: CSPTGTTPTNTQYF

d_call: TRBD1
j_call: TRBJ2-7
v_call: TRBV6-5
clone_size: many
cdr3_nt: TGTGCCAGCAGTGCCTCTCAGGGGGCTTTATCCTACGAGCAGTACTTC
cdr3_aa: CASSASQGALSYEQYF

d_call: TRBD2
j_call: TRBJ2-1
v_call: TRBV7-6
clone_size: -
cdr3_nt: TGTGCCAGCAGGACGGGTCTAGCGGGGGTATCGGATGAGCAGTTCTTC
cdr3_aa: CASRTGLAGVSDEQFF

d_call: -
j_call: TRBJ1-5
v_call: TRBV9
clone_size: few
cdr3_nt: TGTGCCAGCAGCGTAGCTACGAGGGGGGGGCATGAGACCCAGCATTTT
cdr3_aa: CASSVATRGGHETQHF

d_call: TRBD2
j_call: TRBJ2-7
v_call: TRBV7-2
clone_size: -
cdr3_nt: TGCGCCAGCAGCGAAGGCAGGGCGGGAGGAACACTCAAGCAGTACTTC
cdr3_aa: CASSEGRAGGTLKQYF

d_call: -
j_call: TRBJ2-7
v_call: TRBV20-1
clone_size: -
cdr3_nt: TGCAGCGTTGGACGGAGCGCTTACGAGCAGTACTTC
cdr3_aa: CSVGRSAYEQYF

d_call: TRBD1
j_call: TRBJ1-5
v_call: TRBV20-1
clone_size: -
cdr3_nt: TGCAGTGCTCGTCCAGGGGGGACGGTGACCCAGCATTTT
cdr3_aa: CSARPGGTVTQHF

d_call: TRBD1
j_call: TRBJ1-3
v_call: TRBV2
clone_size: many
cdr3_nt: TGTGCCAGCATCAGGGGGAGCTCTGGAAACACCATATATTTT
cdr3_aa: CASIRGSSGNTIYF

d_call: -
j_call: TRBJ2-2
v_call: TRBV11-2
clone_size: -
cdr3_nt: TGTGCCAGCAGCCCTATCAGGGGTCAGACCGGGGAGATCACCGGGGAGCTGTTTTTT
cdr3_aa: CASSPIRGQTGEITGELFF

d_call: -
j_call: TRBJ2-2
v_call: TRBV6-6
clone_size: many
cdr3_nt: TGTGCCAGCAGTTACAGGGGTACCGGGGAGCTGTTTTTT
cdr3_aa: CASSYRGTGELFF

d_call: TRBD2
j_call: TRBJ2-7
v_call: TRBV29-1
clone_size: once
cdr3_nt: TGCAGCGTTGAGCCAGGACTAGCGGGGGGTCCCTCCTACGAGCAGTACTTC
cdr3_aa: CSVEPGLAGGPSYEQYF

d_call: -
j_call: TRBJ2-7
v_call: TRBV11-2
clone_size: -
cdr3_nt: TGTGCCAGCAGTGCACAGAACGGCGAACAGTACTTC
cdr3_aa: CASSAQNGEQYF

d_call: -
j_call: TRBJ2-6
v_call: TRBV2
clone_size: -
cdr3_nt: -
cdr3_aa: CASSANYGDTFGSGTSVLTF

d_call: -
j_call: TRBJ1-4
v_call: TRBV20-1
clone_size: -
cdr3_nt: TGCAGTGCTTCAATTAATAACCCCCGAAGAGATGAAAAACTGTTTTTT
cdr3_aa: CSASINNPRRDEKLFF

d_call: -
j_call: TRBJ2-7
v_call: TRBV9
clone_size: -
cdr3_nt: TGTGCCAGCAGCCTGTTGCGGGCGGGGGCAGGGGAGCAGTACTTC
cdr3_aa: CASSLLRAGAGEQYF

d_call: -
j_call: TRBJ2-7
v_call: TRBV11-2
clone_size: -
cdr3_nt: TGTGCCAGCAGCTTATATCGGGGAAACGAGCAGTACTTC
cdr3_aa: CASSLYRGNEQYF

d_call: -
j_call: TRBJ1-6
v_call: TRBV5-1
clone_size: -
cdr3_nt: TGTGCCAGCAGCCTACAATGGGAGAACAATTCACCCCTCCACTTT
cdr3_aa: CASSLQWENNSPLHF

d_call: TRBD1
j_call: TRBJ2-1
v_call: TRBV5-8
clone_size: -
cdr3_nt: TGTGCCAGCAGTTTAGGGCTAGCACAGGGGCGGTACAATGAGCAGTTCTTC
cdr3_aa: CASSLGLAQGRYNEQFF

d_call: -
j_call: TRBJ2-5
v_call: TRBV2
clone_size: -
cdr3_nt: TGTGCCAGCAGTGAGGAGAGAGAGACCCCCCACTTC
cdr3_aa: CASSEERETPHF

d_call: TRBD1
j_call: TRBJ1-4
v_call: TRBV20-1
clone_size: -
cdr3_nt: TGCAGTGCTAGTCGGACAGGGGCTAATGAAAAACTGTTTTTT
cdr3_aa: CSASRTGANEKLFF

d_call: -
j_call: TRBJ2-7
v_call: TRBV7-2
clone_size: -
cdr3_nt: TGTGCCAGCGGGCTCGAAGGGGTGCGCTCCGACGAGAAGTACTTC
cdr3_aa: CASGLEGVRSDEKYF

d_call: TRBD1
j_call: TRBJ1-2
v_call: TRBV18
clone_size: few
cdr3_nt: TGTGCCAGCTCACCGGGACAGGGGCGATCCTATGGCTACACCTTC
cdr3_aa: CASSPGQGRSYGYTF

d_call: TRBD2
j_call: TRBJ2-7
v_call: TRBV12-3/TRBV12-4
clone_size: -
cdr3_nt: TGTGCCAGCAGTTTAAACAGCGGGGTAGGCTACGGGCAGTACTTC
cdr3_aa: CASSLNSGVGYGQYF

d_call: TRBD2
j_call: TRBJ2-7
v_call: TRBV20-1
clone_size: -
cdr3_nt: TGCAGTGCTAGAGCTAATGCGGGGGGAGACGAGCAGTACTTC
cdr3_aa: CSARANAGGDEQYF

d_call: TRBD1
j_call: TRBJ1-2
v_call: TRBV6-2/TRBV6-3
clone_size: -
cdr3_nt: TGTGCCAGCAGTTATGGGACAGGGACAAGTTATGGCTACACCTTC
cdr3_aa: CASSYGTGTSYGYTF

d_call: -
j_call: TRBJ2-3
v_call: TRBV24-1
clone_size: -
cdr3_nt: TGTGCCACCAGTGACTCTCGCGTTGGCGCTGATACGCAGTATTTT
cdr3_aa: CATSDSRVGADTQYF

d_call: -
j_call: TRBJ2-7
v_call: TRBV10-3
clone_size: -
cdr3_nt: TGTGGTGCCAGCACCCCGCTCCAGTACGAGCAGTACTTC
cdr3_aa: CGASTPLQYEQYF

d_call: -
j_call: TRBJ2-7
v_call: TRBV5-1
clone_size: once
cdr3_nt: TGCGCCAGCAGCTCTGCATGGGACATTCACGAGCAGTACTTC
cdr3_aa: CASSSAWDIHEQYF

d_call: -
j_call: TRBJ2-7
v_call: TRBV20-1
clone_size: -
cdr3_nt: TGCAGTGCTAAGGACGTTGAAAAACTGTCCTCCTACGAGCAGTACTTC
cdr3_aa: CSAKDVEKLSSYEQYF

d_call: -
j_call: TRBJ1-1
v_call: TRBV5-1
clone_size: many
cdr3_nt: TGCGCCAGCAGCTCCAAAGGGGACACTGAAGCTTTCTTT
cdr3_aa: CASSSKGDTEAFF